These 6 T cell receptor beta chains share one sample of origin, sequenced in a study of blood T cell repertoires in COVID-19. Only in-frame clones appear in the TCRdb table, and some are missing; sequencing was by immunoSEQ multiplex PCR. Of 110,000 to 150,000 clones in the sample, about 82% were seen once. The sequenced sample consisted of peripheral blood. These receptors all stem from a man aged 45-60 years with acute or convalescent COVID-19.

The genes are TRBV19 and TRBJ1-1; 7 positions agree with TRBD1. Unmatched junction bases numbered 5, after V lost 7 bases and J lost 3 bases. Germline V gene data show CDR1 as LNHDA and CDR2 as SQIVND (reference sequence). The CDR3 runs 13 residues. The CDR3 loop reads CASTLDRDTEAFF. Written as DNA, the CDR3 is TGTGCCAGTACCCTCGACAGGGACACTGAAGCTTTCTTT.

The CDR3 coding sequence is TGTGCCAGCAGCACTTCGCGACAGGGCCGCTATGGCTACACCTTC. It translates to CASSTSRQGRYGYTF. J is TRBJ1-2 and V is TRBV6-5; 7 nucleotides align to TRBD1. The CDR3 has 15 amino acids. The germline CDR1 and CDR2 sequences are MNHEY and SVGAGI. V was clipped by 6 bases and J by 4 bases; unmatched bases: 11.

J is TRBJ1-2 and V is TRBV19, with TRBD1 matching over 9 bases. With 5 bases clipped from V and 2 bases from J, the junction kept 3 bases outside the gene matches. The CDR3 loop spans 14 amino acids. Looked up from germline, CDR1 is LNHDA and CDR2 is SQIVND (reference sequence). CDR3 DNA: TGTGCCAGTAGTCCCGGGACAGGGAACTATGGCTACACCTTC. It is translated as CASSPGTGNYGYTF.

The chain carries TRBV20-1 and TRBJ2-7; 7 nucleotides align to TRBD2. The V gene's germline CDR1 is DFQATT and CDR2 SNEGSKA (reference sequence). This CDR3 region has 14 residues. V gave up 3 bases and J gave up 4 bases; unmatched junction bases: 9. The CDR3 is CSASIGSGPYEQYF. CDR3 DNA: TGCAGTGCTAGTATTGGTAGCGGGCCTTACGAGCAGTACTTC.

This clone appeared a single time. The rearrangement uses TRBV5-4 and TRBJ1-1; D gene unclear. CDR1 SGHNT and CDR2 YYREEE come from the germline V gene (reference sequence). The CDR3 totals 14 residues. The V gene lost 2 bases and the J gene lost 1 base, with 9 bases spanning the gap. In DNA form, the CDR3 reads TGTGCCAGCAGCTTCGGAGTGGAGAACACTGAAGCTTTCTTT. Its protein is CASSFGVENTEAFF.

The rearrangement uses TRBV12-3 or TRBV12-4 and TRBJ2-5; D call uncertain. Trimming left V 6 bases short and J 5 bases short, with 7 bases between. This CDR3 has 11 residues. The CDR3 DNA sequence: TGTGCCAGCAGCCATAGCGAGACCCAGTACTTC. Translation: CASSHSETQYF.